The clone carrying this T cell receptor (beta chain) has a single count. Its target is not known. The sample comes from a study of yellow fever vaccine responses in identical twins. Study-level findings and limits: Vaccine T cell responses of twins reportedly seemed partly convergent and partly personalized.

Germline CDR1 KGHDR, CDR2 SFDVKD. CDR3 length: 13 residues. V gave up 5 bases and J gave up 1 base, with 7 bases separating them. TCRdb reanalysed the RT-PCR reads using MiXCR and keeps one entry per CDR3 protein. The table lists about 3,000 distinct CDR3 sequences, over 75% of them singletons. Material: T cells from blood (PBMCs), unsorted or a sorted subset (not recorded which), obtained before or after yellow fever vaccination (not recorded which). The sequence was collected from a woman aged 18-30 years who received the yellow fever vaccine. This chain joins TRBV24-1 and TRBJ2-5; D is perhaps TRBD2 (5 bases). CDR3 sequence (DNA): TGTGCCACCAGTGGCGCGGGCCAAGAGACCCAGTACTTC. Translated: CATSGAGQETQYF.